This T cell receptor (beta chain) is from a study of cytomegalovirus exposure and HLA in healthy donors. This CDR3 is 16 amino acids long. Trimming pared 0 bases from V and 3 bases from J, leaving 12 bases between. CDR1 and CDR2 from the germline V gene are SGHTA and FQGNSA. Findings and caveats of the study: Later analysis demonstrated an association between a missense DCLRE1C variant and TCR beta V- and J-gene trimming. For most subjects, TCR beta sequences were reported to predict HLA-A and HLA-B alleles with accuracy.

A single count supports this clone. Antigen: not known. It was healthy bone marrow donors who served as donors. Unrecorded immune exposures were likely, despite nominal health at sampling. The PCR had 60 Vbeta and 13 Jbeta primers. Some clones are missing from TCRdb's copy, which holds only in-frame ones; the method was immunoSEQ multiplex PCR. The profile shows some 120,000 clones, approximately 80% of them singletons. Specimen: PBMCs. This rearrangement joins TRBV7-2 to TRBJ2-1; D might be TRBD2 (5 bases). The sequence was collected from a man aged 30 to 39 in good health and CMV-seronegative. The chain's CDR3 is CASSLAWRRYYNEQFF. CDR3 nucleotide sequence: TGTGCCAGCAGCTTAGCTTGGAGGCGGTACTACAATGAGCAGTTCTTC.